The rows below give T cell receptor beta chains drawn from one sample of a study of tumor-infiltrating lymphocytes in primary liver carcinoma. TCRdb passed the multiplex PCR reads through MiXCR, listing each CDR3 protein once. Here the sample spans around 81,000 distinct CDR3 sequences, 70% to 75% being singletons. Sample: liver tumor tissue from sampling region 4. These receptors all stem from a woman aged 55-70 years with primary liver carcinoma and hepatitis B virus infection. CDR3s include the opening cysteine and the closing phenylalanine or tryptophan. The order of the fields is clone size, J gene, V gene, D gene, CDR3 length, CDR3 DNA, CDR3 protein. The D gene is left open where the match is weak. Clone size, where shown, is once, few, many, or a class for clones that have expanded.

abundance: many
j_gene: TRBJ2-3
v_gene: TRBV12-3/TRBV12-4
d_gene: -
len: 15
CDR3nt: TGTGCCAGCAGTTTTATGAGGGACTTCACAGATACGCAGTATTTT
CDR3aa: CASSFMRDFTDTQYF

abundance: -
j_gene: TRBJ2-5
v_gene: TRBV5-1
d_gene: -
len: 14
CDR3nt: TGCGCAGCAGCTTGGCCCAGGAGAGGGGAGACCCAGTACTTC
CDR3aa: CAAAWPRRGETQYF

abundance: -
j_gene: TRBJ2-3
v_gene: TRBV6-5
d_gene: -
len: 14
CDR3nt: TGTGCCAGTAGTTTAGGGGTTATTCAAGATACGCAGTATTTT
CDR3aa: CASSLGVIQDTQYF

abundance: -
j_gene: TRBJ2-3
v_gene: TRBV11-1
d_gene: -
len: 16
CDR3nt: TGTGCCAGCAGCAATAGCCCCTATTCTTGCACAGATACGCAGTATTTT
CDR3aa: CASSNSPYSCTDTQYF

abundance: few
j_gene: TRBJ1-5
v_gene: TRBV27
d_gene: -
len: 14
CDR3nt: -
CDR3aa: CASSSSTGLQPQHF

abundance: -
j_gene: TRBJ2-7
v_gene: TRBV6-6
d_gene: TRBD1
len: 16
CDR3nt: TGTGCCAGCAGTTACTCGGGACAGAGGAGCTCCTATGAGGAATACTTC
CDR3aa: CASSYSGQRSSYEEYF

abundance: -
j_gene: TRBJ1-1
v_gene: TRBV7-9
d_gene: -
len: 15
CDR3nt: TGTGCCAGCAGTCCGACAGGACCTAGAGACACTGAAGCTTTCTTT
CDR3aa: CASSPTGPRDTEAFF

abundance: -
j_gene: TRBJ2-1
v_gene: TRBV11-2
d_gene: -
len: 15
CDR3nt: TGTGCCAGCAGCTTAGAGGATGGGGAGAACATTGGGCAGTTCTTC
CDR3aa: CASSLEDGENIGQFF

abundance: many
j_gene: TRBJ2-4
v_gene: TRBV10-3
d_gene: -
len: 14
CDR3nt: TGTGCCATCAGTGAAGTAGACAGCAAAAACATTCAGTACTTC
CDR3aa: CAISEVDSKNIQYF

abundance: once
j_gene: TRBJ2-5
v_gene: TRBV5-4
d_gene: TRBD1
len: 14
CDR3nt: TGTGCCAACAGCTTGGACAGGTACCAAGATACCCAGTACTTC
CDR3aa: CANSLDRYQDTQYF

abundance: -
j_gene: TRBJ2-1
v_gene: TRBV10-2
d_gene: TRBD2
len: 15
CDR3nt: TGCGCCGGCAGGGATACTAGCGGGAGCTACAATGAGCGGTTCTTC
CDR3aa: CAGRDTSGSYNERFF

abundance: -
j_gene: TRBJ2-7
v_gene: TRBV29-1
d_gene: -
len: 14
CDR3nt: TGCAGCGTTGTTCCGGTGGGAGTGCTCCACGAGCAGTACTTC
CDR3aa: CSVVPVGVLHEQYF

abundance: -
j_gene: TRBJ1-2
v_gene: TRBV11-2
d_gene: -
len: 13
CDR3nt: TGTGCCAGCAGCTTAGAAGCGACAACGGGCTACACCTTC
CDR3aa: CASSLEATTGYTF

abundance: medium-sized
j_gene: TRBJ2-1
v_gene: TRBV11-3
d_gene: -
len: 17
CDR3nt: TGTGCCAGCAGCTTAGATCCCAGGAGTTTTTCCTACAATGAGCAGTTCTTC
CDR3aa: CASSLDPRSFSYNEQFF

abundance: -
j_gene: TRBJ1-5
v_gene: TRBV12-3/TRBV12-4
d_gene: -
len: 16
CDR3nt: TGTGCCAGCAATGCTTTGGGACGGGGGGAAAGTCAGCCCCAGCATTTT
CDR3aa: CASNALGRGESQPQHF

abundance: -
j_gene: TRBJ2-1
v_gene: TRBV11-3
d_gene: TRBD2
len: 16
CDR3nt: TGTGCTAGCAGCACGACTAGCGAAGGCCAATACAATGAGCAGTTCTTC
CDR3aa: CASSTTSEGQYNEQFF

abundance: -
j_gene: TRBJ2-7
v_gene: TRBV28
d_gene: -
len: 14
CDR3nt: TGTGCCAGTAGAAGACAGGTCACCTCCTACGAGCAGTACTTC
CDR3aa: CASRRQVTSYEQYF

abundance: -
j_gene: TRBJ2-7
v_gene: TRBV7-2
d_gene: TRBD1
len: 14
CDR3nt: TGTGCCAGCAGCCCCGGGACAGGTCTATACGAGCAGTACTTC
CDR3aa: CASSPGTGLYEQYF

abundance: many
j_gene: TRBJ2-7
v_gene: TRBV29-1
d_gene: -
len: 12
CDR3nt: TGCAGCGTTGAAAAGGCGGCCAGGGAGCAGTACTTC
CDR3aa: CSVEKAAREQYF

abundance: few
j_gene: TRBJ2-3
v_gene: TRBV11-1
d_gene: TRBD2
len: 14
CDR3nt: TGTGCCAGCTGCTTAAGACAACGTGCGGGAGAATCTCACTTT
CDR3aa: CASCLRQRAGESHF

abundance: -
j_gene: TRBJ2-3
v_gene: TRBV11-2
d_gene: -
len: 15
CDR3nt: TGTGCCAGTAGGCCCTCTGCGACTATCACAGATACGCGGTATTTT
CDR3aa: CASRPSATITDTRYF

abundance: -
j_gene: TRBJ2-1
v_gene: TRBV13
d_gene: -
len: 16
CDR3nt: TGTGCCAGCAGTCTCTCCCTTACCAGCTTCTACAAAGAGCAGTTCTTC
CDR3aa: CASSLSLTSFYKEQFF

abundance: -
j_gene: TRBJ2-3
v_gene: TRBV11-3
d_gene: -
len: 14
CDR3nt: TGTGCCAGCAGCTTAGATCCGCCCTGTTTCACCCCCTTTTTC
CDR3aa: CASSLDPPCFTPFF

abundance: -
j_gene: TRBJ1-5
v_gene: TRBV6-5
d_gene: -
len: 13
CDR3nt: TGTACCAGCAGAAGGGGTCCGCGGCAGCCCCAGCATTTT
CDR3aa: CTSRRGPRQPQHF

abundance: -
j_gene: TRBJ2-2
v_gene: TRBV6-2/TRBV6-3
d_gene: TRBD2
len: 17
CDR3nt: TGTGCTAGCAGTTATTGGGGTAGCGGGTATGTTAACGGGGAGCTGTTTTTT
CDR3aa: CASSYWGSGYVNGELFF

abundance: once
j_gene: TRBJ2-7
v_gene: TRBV13
d_gene: TRBD2
len: 17
CDR3nt: TGTGCCACCAGCTTAGTGGTTGCGGGAGCAGGCAAGTCAGAGCAGTACTTC
CDR3aa: CATSLVVAGAGKSEQYF

abundance: many
j_gene: TRBJ1-2
v_gene: TRBV29-1
d_gene: TRBD1
len: 12
CDR3nt: TGCAGCGGGGGGACAGGGGACCTATCACCCGCCTTC
CDR3aa: CSGGTGDLSPAF

abundance: many
j_gene: TRBJ2-3
v_gene: TRBV6-2/TRBV6-3
d_gene: TRBD2
len: 19
CDR3nt: TGTGCCAGCAGAAATCCTAGCGGTTGGCTTTGGTCTAGCACAGATACGCAGTATTTT
CDR3aa: CASRNPSGWLWSSTDTQYF

abundance: -
j_gene: TRBJ2-3
v_gene: TRBV11-2
d_gene: -
len: 17
CDR3nt: TGTGCCAGCAGCTTAGGGGGTCTAACGTGCACGTCAGGTACGCAGTATTTT
CDR3aa: CASSLGGLTCTSGTQYF

abundance: -
j_gene: TRBJ2-7
v_gene: TRBV28
d_gene: -
len: 12
CDR3nt: TGTGTCAGCAGTCCCCACCTCTACGAGCAGTACTTC
CDR3aa: CVSSPHLYEQYF

abundance: -
j_gene: TRBJ1-4
v_gene: TRBV6-1
d_gene: -
len: 11
CDR3nt: TGTACCAGCAGTGACTACCGCGGCATGTTTTTT
CDR3aa: CTSSDYRGMFF

abundance: -
j_gene: TRBJ2-1
v_gene: TRBV4-2
d_gene: -
len: 16
CDR3nt: TGTGCCAGCAGCCCGAACGACAGTGATACTGGCAATGAGCAGTTCTTC
CDR3aa: CASSPNDSDTGNEQFF

abundance: many
j_gene: TRBJ2-2
v_gene: TRBV6-2/TRBV6-3
d_gene: -
len: 15
CDR3nt: TGTGCCAGCAGTTACCTACCGGGGCGAGGCGGGGAGCTGTTTTTT
CDR3aa: CASSYLPGRGGELFF

abundance: many
j_gene: TRBJ1-1
v_gene: TRBV30
d_gene: -
len: 12
CDR3nt: TGTGCCTGGAGTGGGGGGCTAGCTGAAGCTTTCTTT
CDR3aa: CAWSGGLAEAFF

abundance: -
j_gene: TRBJ2-3
v_gene: TRBV29-1
d_gene: TRBD1
len: 13
CDR3nt: TGCAGCGCGGGACAGGGGGGTGCAGATACGCAGTATTTT
CDR3aa: CSAGQGGADTQYF

abundance: -
j_gene: TRBJ2-6
v_gene: TRBV4-2
d_gene: -
len: 15
CDR3nt: TGTGCCTGCAGCCAAGTTAGCTCTGGGGCCAATGTCCTGACTTTC
CDR3aa: CACSQVSSGANVLTF

abundance: -
j_gene: TRBJ2-1
v_gene: TRBV7-2
d_gene: TRBD2
len: 14
CDR3nt: TGTGCCAGCAGACTGACTAGCCCTTACAATGAGCAGTTCTTC
CDR3aa: CASRLTSPYNEQFF

abundance: -
j_gene: TRBJ2-1
v_gene: TRBV12-3/TRBV12-4
d_gene: TRBD2
len: 16
CDR3nt: TGTGCCAACAGTTTATGGGCTAGCGGGGGATACAATGAGCAATTCTTC
CDR3aa: CANSLWASGGYNEQFF

abundance: -
j_gene: TRBJ2-3
v_gene: TRBV4-2
d_gene: -
len: 14
CDR3nt: TGTGTCAGCAGCCAAGTTAGCAGCACAGTTACGCAGTATTTT
CDR3aa: CVSSQVSSTVTQYF

abundance: -
j_gene: TRBJ1-2
v_gene: TRBV6-5
d_gene: -
len: 14
CDR3nt: TGTGTCAGCAGTTACTCAGTGACCACGAGTGGCTACACCTTC
CDR3aa: CVSSYSVTTSGYTF

abundance: -
j_gene: TRBJ2-2
v_gene: TRBV6-1
d_gene: -
len: 12
CDR3nt: TGTGCCAGCAGTGTGGTTAGCAGGGAGCTATTTTTT
CDR3aa: CASSVVSRELFF

abundance: many
j_gene: TRBJ2-3
v_gene: TRBV5-1
d_gene: -
len: 16
CDR3nt: TGCGCCAGCAGCTCCAGAGGGGGGTCCTACACAGATACGCAGTATTTT
CDR3aa: CASSSRGGSYTDTQYF

abundance: many
j_gene: TRBJ2-6
v_gene: TRBV6-5
d_gene: -
len: 15
CDR3nt: TGTGCCAGCAGTTCGCAGGTCTCTGGGGCCAACGTCCTGACTTTC
CDR3aa: CASSSQVSGANVLTF

abundance: -
j_gene: TRBJ2-1
v_gene: TRBV10-2
d_gene: -
len: 14
CDR3nt: TGCGCCAGCAGGGTCCTCGAGTCCGTGAATGAGCAGTTATTC
CDR3aa: CASRVLESVNEQLF

abundance: -
j_gene: TRBJ2-1
v_gene: TRBV11-2
d_gene: TRBD2
len: 14
CDR3nt: TGTGTCAGCAGTTTAGTTCCGGGGCTAGCGGGACAGTTCTTC
CDR3aa: CVSSLVPGLAGQFF

abundance: -
j_gene: TRBJ2-1
v_gene: TRBV28
d_gene: TRBD1
len: 16
CDR3nt: TGTGCCAGAAGTCCCGCCGGGACAGCCGACCACAATGAGCAGTTCTTC
CDR3aa: CARSPAGTADHNEQFF

abundance: -
j_gene: TRBJ1-6
v_gene: TRBV6-2/TRBV6-3
d_gene: -
len: 14
CDR3nt: TGTGTCAGCAGCCCAGGGTCCGGTAATTCACCCATCCACTTT
CDR3aa: CVSSPGSGNSPIHF